This T cell receptor beta chain was captured in a study of tissue T cells after allogeneic stem cell transplantation. For the study at large: Several unmodified and three CD34-selected T-cell-depleted grafts went to graft-versus-host disease patients. Study-level findings and limits: TCR repertoires tracked anatomic similarity, regardless of disease or transplant status. Few T cell clones were shared across patients, but motif clusters showed tissue-specific shared signatures.

Worth noting for this clone: Its antigen is still unknown.

The repertoire was sequenced with immunoSEQ multiplex PCR; TCRdb's copy has only in-frame clones and lacks some. Among over a thousand clones, about 86% were seen once, and the ten largest hold about an eighth. CDR3 length equals 13 residues. Trimming left V 6 bases short and J 1 base short, with 9 bases between. The chain employs TRBV12-3 or TRBV12-4 and TRBJ1-1; D is undetermined. Sample: spleen tissue, taken at autopsy. The receptor's source is a male patient aged 35 to 69 with steroid-refractory graft-versus-host disease after an allogeneic stem cell transplant. Some T cells may possibly be graft donor cells. CDR3 sequence reads: CASRFPANTEAFF. The CDR3, as DNA: TGTGCCAGCAGGTTTCCTGCGAACACTGAAGCTTTCTTT.